These 13 T cell receptor beta chains share one sample of origin, sequenced in a study of shared clonotypes between healthy human individuals. Method: immunoSEQ multiplex PCR; TCRdb's copy keeps in-frame clones and lacks some. The sample consists of 2 million to 2.5 million clones, around 95% of them appearing once. The source material was naive CD4+ T cells sorted from blood. This sample's subset: CD45RA+ positively selected. The receptors were gathered from a man younger than 35 in good health.

J is TRBJ1-4 and V is TRBV19; TRBD1 aligns across 7 bases. CDR1 and CDR2 from the germline V gene are LNHDA and SQIVND (reference sequence). The CDR3 has 15 amino acids. Losses at the gene ends were 3 bases for V and 7 bases for J; bases not matched to a gene: 8. The CDR3 DNA follows: TGTGCCAGTAGTATTGGAAGCAGGGGGAGTGAAAAACTGTTTTTT. It translates to CASSIGSRGSEKLFF.

The V gene is TRBV5-6, the J gene TRBJ2-3; D is possibly TRBD1 (6 bases). Germline V gives CDR1 SGHDT, CDR2 YYEEEE. CDR3 length: 14 amino acids. Trimming removed 4 bases from V and 4 bases from J, with 13 bases in between. Written as DNA, the CDR3 is TGTGCCAGCAGCCTACAGGGTCAGGCAGATACGCAGTATTTT. This gives the protein CASSLQGQADTQYF.

This sequence joins TRBV7-8 and TRBJ2-7; possibly TRBD1 or TRBD2 for D (5 bases each). The germline V gene has CDR1 SGHVS and CDR2 FQNEAQ. V shed 3 bases and J shed 2 bases, with 11 bases lying between them. This CDR3 is built from 14 residues. This chain's CDR3 is CASSFRDGTYEQYF. The CDR3 nucleotides are TGTGCCAGCAGCTTTAGGGACGGCACCTACGAGCAGTACTTC. Full variable domain (outside the CDR3, taken from reference TRBV7-8 and TRBJ2-7): GAGVSQSPRYKVAKRGQDVALRCDPISGHVSLFWYQQALGQGPEFLTYFQNEAQLDKSGLPSDRFFAERPEGSVSTLKIQRTQQEDSAVYLCASSFRDGTYEQYFGPGTRLTVT.

This clone was counted a single time. The J gene is TRBJ2-1, the V gene TRBV7-2; D is undetermined. The CDR3 loop spans 14 amino acids. Trimming stripped 1 base from V and 10 bases from J, with 14 bases between. CDR1 is SGHTA, CDR2 FQGNSA, per germline. The CDR3 sequence: CASSLEFGLWEQFF. In DNA form, the CDR3 reads TGTGCCAGCAGCTTAGAGTTCGGTCTCTGGGAGCAGTTCTTC.

The gene calls are TRBV4-2 and TRBJ1-5, with D tentatively TRBD1 (6 bases). This CDR3 comprises 16 residues. From germline, CDR1 is LGHNA and CDR2 YNFKEQ. Trimming removed 0 bases from V and 6 bases from J, with 15 bases in between. CDR3 sequence: CASSQDVAGASQPQHF. CDR3 sequence (DNA): TGTGCCAGCAGCCAAGATGTAGCAGGGGCAAGTCAGCCCCAGCATTTT.

With regard to this clone: This sample also contains other DNA sequences that code for the same CDR3. This chain joins TRBV5-6 and TRBJ1-5; D not resolved. Germline lookup yields CDR1 SGHDT and CDR2 YYEEEE. CDR3 length equals 14 residues. V lost 0 bases, J lost 3 bases, and 7 bases lay in between. CDR3 protein: CASSLGRTNQPQHF. As DNA, the CDR3 is TGTGCCAGCAGCTTGGGACGGACCAATCAGCCCCAGCATTTT.

This chain uses TRBV30 with TRBJ1-5; D unclear. The germline V gene encodes CDR1 GTSNPN and CDR2 SVGIG (reference sequence). The V and J ends lost 3 bases and 3 bases respectively, with 12 bases between them. The CDR3 has 14 residues. This CDR3 is CAWRATDNNQPQHF. DNA of the CDR3: TGTGCCTGGAGGGCGACCGACAACAATCAGCCCCAGCATTTT.

The rearrangement uses TRBV7-9 and TRBJ2-1; D might be TRBD1 (5 bases). The CDR3 is 13 amino acids. Trimming removed 1 base at V and 5 bases at J, with 6 bases between. CDR1 SEHNR and CDR2 FQNEAQ come from the germline V gene (reference sequence). The CDR3 nucleotides read TGTGCCAGCAGCTTAGAAGGGGACAATGAGCAGTTCTTC. It yields the protein CASSLEGDNEQFF.

In its sample, this clone was seen once. V and J are TRBV11-2 and TRBJ1-5; D is unclear. CDR1 is SGHAT, CDR2 FQNNGV, per germline. CDR3 length: 11 amino acids. V was shortened by 1 base and J by 6 bases, with 1 base between the two germline ends. The CDR3: CASSLAQPQHF. The CDR3 DNA reads TGTGCCAGCAGCTTAGCTCAGCCCCAGCATTTT.

The V call is TRBV2, the J call TRBJ1-2; 7 bases map to TRBD1. Germline trimming cut 6 bases from V and 4 bases from J; bases unmatched to any gene: 2. The CDR3 contains 12 residues. CDR1 SNHLY and CDR2 FYNNEI come from the germline V gene. The CDR3 spells CASRTGFYGYTF. The DNA for the CDR3 is TGTGCCAGCAGGACAGGGTTCTATGGCTACACCTTC.

The chain links TRBV7-2 to TRBJ1-2, with 10 bases matching TRBD1. There are 15 residues in the CDR3. Trimming took 4 bases from V and 1 from J; bases not matched to a gene: 3. The germline gives CDR1 SGHTA, CDR2 FQGNSA. This chain's CDR3 is CASSSRDRGNYGYTF. As DNA, the CDR3 is TGTGCCAGCAGCTCCCGGGACAGGGGTAACTATGGCTACACCTTC.

This clone has just one count. This chain uses TRBV11-2 with TRBJ2-1; no clear D gene. This CDR3 spans 14 amino acids. V was trimmed by 5 bases and J by 0 bases, leaving 8 bases between them. Per germline, CDR1 SGHAT and CDR2 FQNNGV. The CDR3 region is CASSLKSSYNEQFF. DNA of the CDR3: TGTGCCAGCAGCCTCAAGAGCTCCTACAATGAGCAGTTCTTC.

The V gene is TRBV7-2, the J gene TRBJ2-7; a weak D match, TRBD2 (6 bases). Trimming removed 1 base from V and 5 bases from J, with 9 bases in between. Germline V gene sequence: CDR1 SGHTA, CDR2 FQGNSA. The CDR3 has 13 amino acids. As DNA, the CDR3 is TGTGCCAGCAGCTTAGGCGGGGTTAACGAGCAGTACTTC. Its translation is CASSLGGVNEQYF.